This TCR beta chain was profiled in a study of regulatory T cells in long-lasting Graves disease. Time point: newly diagnosed GD, antithyroid drugs for less than 3 months. With RNA extracted from PBMCs as input, the TCR library was made. The CDR3 totals 14 residues. Between the trimmed V and J ends, which lost 0 bases and 5 bases, there was a span of 11 bases. CDR1 and CDR2 from the germline V gene are SGDLS and YYNGEE. Construction of TCR beta libraries relied on iRepertoire HTBI primers and on Arm-PCR targeting CDR3 regions. TCRdb itself ran the multiplex PCR reads through MiXCR, one entry per CDR3 protein. The sample holds about 560,000 distinct CDR3 sequences, 15% to 20% seen once. Comment on this clonotype: No antigen is known for it.

Study-level findings and limits: Peripheral blood alone, not thyroid tissue, underwent study. A greater number of public clonotypes (2,741) was shared by persistent patients than by new patients (roughly 880).

The sample was also reused in another study, on T cells in Graves' hyperthyroidism and ophthalmopathy. From that study: Ophthalmopathy was distinguished from stable hyperthyroidism by 13 V-J signatures.

Sample: peripheral blood mononuclear cells (PBMCs), taken at new diagnosis, from a patient treated with antithyroid drugs. V is TRBV9 and J is TRBJ1-2; D is perhaps TRBD1 (5 bases). The receptor was isolated from a man in his late teens or twenties with Graves disease. CDR3 DNA: TGTGCCAGCAGCGTAGGGGGCTTAACATATGGCTACACCTTC. It codes for CASSVGGLTYGYTF.